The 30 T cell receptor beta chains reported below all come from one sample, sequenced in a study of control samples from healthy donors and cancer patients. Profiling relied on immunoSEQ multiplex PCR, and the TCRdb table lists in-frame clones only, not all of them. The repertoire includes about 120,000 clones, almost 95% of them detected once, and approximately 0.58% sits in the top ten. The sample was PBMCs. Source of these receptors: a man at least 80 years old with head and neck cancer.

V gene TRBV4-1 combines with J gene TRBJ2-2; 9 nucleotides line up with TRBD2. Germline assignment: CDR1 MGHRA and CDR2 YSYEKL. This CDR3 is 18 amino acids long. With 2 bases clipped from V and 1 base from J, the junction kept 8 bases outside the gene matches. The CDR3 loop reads CASSQSWGAGGNTGELFF. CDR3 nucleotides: TGCGCCAGCAGCCAAAGCTGGGGAGCGGGAGGGAACACCGGGGAGCTGTTTTTT.

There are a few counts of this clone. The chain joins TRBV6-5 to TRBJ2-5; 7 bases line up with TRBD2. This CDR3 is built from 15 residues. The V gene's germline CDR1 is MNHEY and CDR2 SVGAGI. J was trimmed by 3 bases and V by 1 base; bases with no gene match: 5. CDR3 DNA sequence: TGTGCCAGCAGTTACTTCGGGACTACCAAAGAGACCCAGTACTTC. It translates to CASSYFGTTKETQYF.

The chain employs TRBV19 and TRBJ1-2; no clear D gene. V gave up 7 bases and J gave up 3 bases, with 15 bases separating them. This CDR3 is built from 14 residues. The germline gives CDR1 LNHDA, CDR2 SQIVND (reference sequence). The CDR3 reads CASTPSHRDYGYTF. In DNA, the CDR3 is TGTGCCAGTACCCCCTCCCATCGGGACTATGGCTACACCTTC.

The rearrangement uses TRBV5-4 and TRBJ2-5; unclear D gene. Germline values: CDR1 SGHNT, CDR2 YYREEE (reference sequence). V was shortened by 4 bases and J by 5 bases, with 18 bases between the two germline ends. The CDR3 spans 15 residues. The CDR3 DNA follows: TGTGCCAGCAGCCCCCGCTCCGGAGCGAGGGAGACCCAGTACTTC. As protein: CASSPRSGARETQYF.

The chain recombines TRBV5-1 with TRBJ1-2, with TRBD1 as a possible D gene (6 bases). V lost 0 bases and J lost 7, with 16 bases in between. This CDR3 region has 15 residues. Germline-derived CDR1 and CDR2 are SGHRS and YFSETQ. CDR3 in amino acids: CASSLEAGAKAGYTF. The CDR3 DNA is TGCGCCAGCAGCTTGGAAGCAGGGGCGAAAGCTGGCTACACCTTC.

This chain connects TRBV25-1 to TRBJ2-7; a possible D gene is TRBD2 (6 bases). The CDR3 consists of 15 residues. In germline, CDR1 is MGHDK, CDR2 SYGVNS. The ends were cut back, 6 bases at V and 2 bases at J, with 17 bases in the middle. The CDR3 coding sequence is TGTGCCAGCAGCTCCTGGGGGGACTTCACCTACGAGCAGTACTTC. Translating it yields CASSSWGDFTYEQYF.

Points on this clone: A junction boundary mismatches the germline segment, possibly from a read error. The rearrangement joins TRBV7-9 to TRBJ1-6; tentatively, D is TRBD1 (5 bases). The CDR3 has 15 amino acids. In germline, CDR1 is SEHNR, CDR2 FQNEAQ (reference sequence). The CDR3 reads CASSVAGQGGSPLHF. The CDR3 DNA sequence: TGTGCCAGCAGCGTAGCGGGTCAGGGTGGGTCACCCCTCCACTTT.

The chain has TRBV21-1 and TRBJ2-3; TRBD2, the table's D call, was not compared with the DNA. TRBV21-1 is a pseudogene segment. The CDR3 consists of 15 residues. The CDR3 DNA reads TGTGCCAGCAGCAGGCGGCGGGAGTGCACAGATACGCAGTATTTT. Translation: CASSRRRECTDTQYF.

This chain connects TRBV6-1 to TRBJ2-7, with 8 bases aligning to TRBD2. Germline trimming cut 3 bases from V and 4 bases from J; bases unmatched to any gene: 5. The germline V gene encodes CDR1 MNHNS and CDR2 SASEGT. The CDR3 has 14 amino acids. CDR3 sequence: CASSEASGFYEQYF. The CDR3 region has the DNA TGTGCCAGCAGTGAGGCTAGCGGGTTTTACGAGCAGTACTTC.

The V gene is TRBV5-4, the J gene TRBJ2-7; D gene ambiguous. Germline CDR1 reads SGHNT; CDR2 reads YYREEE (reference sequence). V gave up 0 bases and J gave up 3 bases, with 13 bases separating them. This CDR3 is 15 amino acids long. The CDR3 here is CASSLGQADLYEQYF. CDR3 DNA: TGTGCCAGCAGCTTGGGTCAGGCGGATCTCTACGAGCAGTACTTC.

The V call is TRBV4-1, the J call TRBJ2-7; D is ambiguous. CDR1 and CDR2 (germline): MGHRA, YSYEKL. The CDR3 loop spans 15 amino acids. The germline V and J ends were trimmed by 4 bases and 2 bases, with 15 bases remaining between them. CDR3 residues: CASSLVKDRAYEQYF. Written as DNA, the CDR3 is TGCGCCAGCAGCCTCGTAAAGGACCGAGCCTACGAGCAGTACTTC.

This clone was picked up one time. CDR3 DNA sequence: TGTGCCATCAGTGAGTCCGGGACAGGCCACTTTAACTATGGCTACACCTTC. This sequence encodes CAISESGTGHFNYGYTF. The chain uses TRBV10-3 and TRBJ1-2; 8 bases are a match to TRBD1. The CDR3 sequence is 17 residues long. Germline V gives CDR1 ENHRY, CDR2 SYGVKD. V dropped 0 bases and J dropped 1; count of bases not matched to a gene: 7.

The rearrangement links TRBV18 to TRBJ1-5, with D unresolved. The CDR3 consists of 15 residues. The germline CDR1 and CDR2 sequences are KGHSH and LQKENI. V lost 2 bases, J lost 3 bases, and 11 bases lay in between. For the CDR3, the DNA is TGTGCCAGCTCACCAAGTCCCACCTCCAATCAGCCCCAGCATTTT. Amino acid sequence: CASSPSPTSNQPQHF.

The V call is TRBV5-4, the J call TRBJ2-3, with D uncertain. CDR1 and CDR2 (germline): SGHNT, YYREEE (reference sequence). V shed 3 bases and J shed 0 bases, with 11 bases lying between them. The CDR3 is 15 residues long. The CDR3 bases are TGTGCCAGCAGCTCGGGCAGAGCTAGCACAGATACGCAGTATTTT. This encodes CASSSGRASTDTQYF.

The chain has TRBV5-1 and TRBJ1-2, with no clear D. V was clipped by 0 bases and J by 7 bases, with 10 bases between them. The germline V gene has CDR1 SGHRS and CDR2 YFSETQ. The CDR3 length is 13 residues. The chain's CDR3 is CASSLVGLGGYTF. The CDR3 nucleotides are TGCGCCAGCAGCTTGGTGGGGTTGGGTGGCTACACCTTC.

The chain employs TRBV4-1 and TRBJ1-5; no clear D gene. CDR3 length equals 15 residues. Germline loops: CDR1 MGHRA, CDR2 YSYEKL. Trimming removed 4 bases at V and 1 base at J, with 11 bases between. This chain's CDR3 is CASSPGSGSNQPQHF. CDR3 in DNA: TGCGCCAGCAGCCCGGGGTCTGGGAGCAATCAGCCCCAGCATTTT.

In DNA, the CDR3 is TGTGCCAGCAGCCTCGGGACAGGACGAAACACCATATATTTT. It encodes CASSLGTGRNTIYF. V is TRBV6-5 and J is TRBJ1-3, with 8 bases lining up with TRBD1. After removal of 6 bases from V and 5 bases from J, the junction contained 6 bases not matched to a gene. Germline loops: CDR1 MNHEY, CDR2 SVGAGI. CDR3 size: 14 residues.

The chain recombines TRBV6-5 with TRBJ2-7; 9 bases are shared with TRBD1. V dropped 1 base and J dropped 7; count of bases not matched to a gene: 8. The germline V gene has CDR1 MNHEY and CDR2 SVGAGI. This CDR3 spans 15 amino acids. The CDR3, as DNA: TGTGCCAGCAGTTACTACGGGACAGGGCGTATAGAGCAGTACTTC. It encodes CASSYYGTGRIEQYF.

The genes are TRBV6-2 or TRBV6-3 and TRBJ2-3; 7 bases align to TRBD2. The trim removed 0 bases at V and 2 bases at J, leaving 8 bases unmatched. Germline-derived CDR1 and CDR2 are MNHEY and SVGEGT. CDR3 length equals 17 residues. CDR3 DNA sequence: TGTGCCAGCAGTTACTCGACTAGCCAACATTTCACAGATACGCAGTATTTT. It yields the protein CASSYSTSQHFTDTQYF.

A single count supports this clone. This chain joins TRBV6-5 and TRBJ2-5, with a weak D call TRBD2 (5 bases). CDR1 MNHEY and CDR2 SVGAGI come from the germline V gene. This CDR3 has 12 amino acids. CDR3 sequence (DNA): TGTGCGACCATGGGGTCGGGGGAGACCCAGTACTTC. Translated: CATMGSGETQYF.

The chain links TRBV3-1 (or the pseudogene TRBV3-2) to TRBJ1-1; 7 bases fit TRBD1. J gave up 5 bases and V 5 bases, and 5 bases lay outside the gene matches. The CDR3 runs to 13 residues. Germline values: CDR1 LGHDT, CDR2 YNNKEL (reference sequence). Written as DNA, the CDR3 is TGTGCCAGCAGCAAACAGGGGCAGACTGAAGCTTTCTTT. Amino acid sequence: CASSKQGQTEAFF.

The CDR3 loop is CASSLSQGNNSPLHF. The CDR3 DNA sequence: TGTGCCAGTAGTCTGAGCCAGGGAAATAATTCACCCCTCCACTTT. This chain connects TRBV19 to TRBJ1-6, with D tentatively TRBD1 (5 bases). CDR3 length: 15 amino acids. Deletions cut 5 bases from V and 5 bases from J, with 13 bases between. Per the germline V gene, CDR1 is LNHDA and CDR2 is SQIVND (reference sequence).

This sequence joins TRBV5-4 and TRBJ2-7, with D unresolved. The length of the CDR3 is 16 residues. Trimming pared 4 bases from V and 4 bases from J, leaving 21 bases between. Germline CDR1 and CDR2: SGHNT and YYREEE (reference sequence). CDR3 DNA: TGTGCCAGCAGCGCCTCGGTGGGCAGATGGATGTACGAGCAGTACTTC. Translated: CASSASVGRWMYEQYF.

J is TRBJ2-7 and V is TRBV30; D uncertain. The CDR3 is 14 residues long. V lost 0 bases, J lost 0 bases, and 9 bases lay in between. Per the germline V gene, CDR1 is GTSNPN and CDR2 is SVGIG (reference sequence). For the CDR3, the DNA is TGTGCCTGGAGTGTGGGCATCCACTCCTACGAGCAGTACTTC. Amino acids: CAWSVGIHSYEQYF.

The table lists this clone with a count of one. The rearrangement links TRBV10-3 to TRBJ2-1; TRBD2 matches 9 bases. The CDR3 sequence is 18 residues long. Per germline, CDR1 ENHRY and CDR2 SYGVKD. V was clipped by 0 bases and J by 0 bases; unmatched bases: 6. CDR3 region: CAISESKGGGVSYNEQFF. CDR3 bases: TGTGCCATCAGTGAGTCTAAGGGCGGGGGGGTCTCCTACAATGAGCAGTTCTTC.

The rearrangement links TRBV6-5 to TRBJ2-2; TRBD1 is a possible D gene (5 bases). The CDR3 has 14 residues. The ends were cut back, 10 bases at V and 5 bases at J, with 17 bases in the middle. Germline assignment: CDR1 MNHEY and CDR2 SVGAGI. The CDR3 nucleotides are TGTGCCATCGCGGTTGGGGCGCGGACCGGGGAGCTGTTTTTT. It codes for CAIAVGARTGELFF.

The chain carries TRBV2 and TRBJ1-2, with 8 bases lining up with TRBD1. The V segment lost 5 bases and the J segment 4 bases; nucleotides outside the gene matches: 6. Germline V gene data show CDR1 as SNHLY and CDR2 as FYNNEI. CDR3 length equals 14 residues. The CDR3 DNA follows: TGTGCCAGCAGTCCCTCAGGGGGCGGCTATGGCTACACCTTC. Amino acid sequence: CASSPSGGGYGYTF.

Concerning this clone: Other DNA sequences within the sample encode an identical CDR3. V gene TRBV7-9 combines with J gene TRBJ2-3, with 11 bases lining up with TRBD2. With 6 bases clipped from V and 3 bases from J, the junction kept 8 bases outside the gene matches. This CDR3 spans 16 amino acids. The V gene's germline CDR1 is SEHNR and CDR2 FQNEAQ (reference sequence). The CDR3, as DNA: TGTGCCAGCAGTAGTAGCGGGAGGGCCGGAACAGATACGCAGTATTTT. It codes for CASSSSGRAGTDTQYF.

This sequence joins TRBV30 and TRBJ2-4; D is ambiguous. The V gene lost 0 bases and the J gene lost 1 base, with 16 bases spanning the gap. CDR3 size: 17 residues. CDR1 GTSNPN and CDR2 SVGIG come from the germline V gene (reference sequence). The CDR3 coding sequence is TGTGCCTGGAGTGTATTCCGGAGTCCCTGGGCCAAAAACATTCAGTACTTC. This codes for CAWSVFRSPWAKNIQYF.

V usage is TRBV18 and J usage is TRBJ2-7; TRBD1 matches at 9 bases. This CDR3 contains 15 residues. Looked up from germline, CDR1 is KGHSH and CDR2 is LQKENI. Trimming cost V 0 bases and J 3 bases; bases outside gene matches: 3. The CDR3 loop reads CASSPPGTGHYEQYF. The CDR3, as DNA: TGTGCCAGCTCACCACCCGGGACAGGGCACTACGAGCAGTACTTC.